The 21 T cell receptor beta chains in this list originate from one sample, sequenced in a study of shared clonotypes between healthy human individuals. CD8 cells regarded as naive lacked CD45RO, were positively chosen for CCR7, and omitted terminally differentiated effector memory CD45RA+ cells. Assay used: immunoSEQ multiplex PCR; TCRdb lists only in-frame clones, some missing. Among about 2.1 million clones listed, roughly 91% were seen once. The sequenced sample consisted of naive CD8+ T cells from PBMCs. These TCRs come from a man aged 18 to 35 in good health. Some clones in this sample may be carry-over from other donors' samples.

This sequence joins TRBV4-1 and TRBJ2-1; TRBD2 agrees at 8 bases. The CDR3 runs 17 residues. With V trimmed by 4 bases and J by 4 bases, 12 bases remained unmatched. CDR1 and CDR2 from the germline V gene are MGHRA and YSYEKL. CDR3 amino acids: CASSLSLAGLGYNEQFF. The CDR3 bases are TGCGCCAGCAGCCTGAGTTTAGCGGGACTGGGGTACAATGAGCAGTTCTTC.

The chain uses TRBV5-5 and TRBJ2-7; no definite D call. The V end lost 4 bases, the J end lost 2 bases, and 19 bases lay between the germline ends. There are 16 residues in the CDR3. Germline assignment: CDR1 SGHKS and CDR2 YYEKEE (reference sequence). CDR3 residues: CASSPSPNMGAYEQYF. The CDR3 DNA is TGTGCCAGCAGCCCATCCCCCAATATGGGCGCCTACGAGCAGTACTTC.

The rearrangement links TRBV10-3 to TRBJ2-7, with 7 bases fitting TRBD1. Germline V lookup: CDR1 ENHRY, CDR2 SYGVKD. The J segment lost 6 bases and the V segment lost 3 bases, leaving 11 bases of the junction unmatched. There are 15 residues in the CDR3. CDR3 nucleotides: TGTGCCATCAGTGACCCACGACAGGGACGGGCCGAGCAGTACTTC. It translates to CAISDPRQGRAEQYF.

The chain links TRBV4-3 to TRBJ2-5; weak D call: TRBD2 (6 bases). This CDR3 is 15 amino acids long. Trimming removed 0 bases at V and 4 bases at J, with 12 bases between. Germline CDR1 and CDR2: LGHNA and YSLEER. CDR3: CASSQDSGQGETQYF. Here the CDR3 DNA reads TGCGCCAGCAGCCAAGATAGCGGCCAGGGAGAGACCCAGTACTTC.

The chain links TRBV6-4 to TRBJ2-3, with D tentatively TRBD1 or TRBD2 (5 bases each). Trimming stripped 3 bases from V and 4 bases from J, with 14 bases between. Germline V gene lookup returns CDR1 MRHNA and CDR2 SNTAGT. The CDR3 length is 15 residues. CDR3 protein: CASSDRGASADTQYF. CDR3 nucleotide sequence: TGTGCCAGCAGTGATCGAGGGGCAAGCGCAGATACGCAGTATTTT.

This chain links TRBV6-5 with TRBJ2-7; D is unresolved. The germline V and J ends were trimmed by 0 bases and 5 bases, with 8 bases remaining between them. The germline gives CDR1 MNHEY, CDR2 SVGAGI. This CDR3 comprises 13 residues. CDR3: CASSYSGAHEQYF. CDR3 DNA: TGTGCCAGCAGTTACTCAGGTGCCCACGAGCAGTACTTC.

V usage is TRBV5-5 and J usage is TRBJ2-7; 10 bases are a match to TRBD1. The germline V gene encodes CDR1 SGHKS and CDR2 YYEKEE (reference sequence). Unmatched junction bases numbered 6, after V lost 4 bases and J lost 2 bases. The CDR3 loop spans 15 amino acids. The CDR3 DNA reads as TGTGCCAGCAGCGCCGGGGACAGGGGACCCTACGAGCAGTACTTC. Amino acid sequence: CASSAGDRGPYEQYF.

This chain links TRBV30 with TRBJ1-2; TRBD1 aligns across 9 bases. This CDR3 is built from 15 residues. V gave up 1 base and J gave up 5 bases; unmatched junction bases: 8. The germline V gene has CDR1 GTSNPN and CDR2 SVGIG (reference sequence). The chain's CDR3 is CAWSEYKDRGYGYTF. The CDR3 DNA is TGTGCCTGGAGTGAGTACAAGGACAGGGGTTATGGCTACACCTTC.

The CDR3 here is CASSASGGQGGTYNEQFF. The CDR3 nucleotides are TGTGCCAGCAGCGCCTCCGGGGGGCAGGGTGGCACCTACAATGAGCAGTTCTTC. This chain uses TRBV9 with TRBJ2-1; possibly TRBD2 for D (7 bases). V was shortened by 3 bases and J by 2 bases, with 21 bases between the two germline ends. Germline values: CDR1 SGDLS, CDR2 YYNGEE. The CDR3 consists of 18 residues.

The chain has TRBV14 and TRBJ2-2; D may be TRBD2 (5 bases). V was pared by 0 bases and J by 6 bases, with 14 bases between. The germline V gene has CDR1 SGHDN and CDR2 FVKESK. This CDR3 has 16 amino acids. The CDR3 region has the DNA TGTGCCAGCAGCCAAGATTGGGAGACGCCGGCCGGGGAGCTGTTTTTT. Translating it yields CASSQDWETPAGELFF.

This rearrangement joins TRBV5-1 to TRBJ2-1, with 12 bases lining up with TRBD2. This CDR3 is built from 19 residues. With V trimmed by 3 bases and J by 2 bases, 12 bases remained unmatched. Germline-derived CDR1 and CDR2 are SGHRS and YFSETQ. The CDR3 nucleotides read TGCGCCAGCAGCTGGGATCTAGCGGGAGGGCCGACGGCCTACAATGAGCAGTTCTTC. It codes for CASSWDLAGGPTAYNEQFF.

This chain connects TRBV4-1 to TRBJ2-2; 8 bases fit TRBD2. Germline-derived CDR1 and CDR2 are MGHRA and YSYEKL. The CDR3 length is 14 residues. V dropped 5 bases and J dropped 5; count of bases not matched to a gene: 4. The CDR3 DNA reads TGCGCCAGCAGCTCTAGCGGGTTGACCGGGGAGCTGTTTTTT. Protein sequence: CASSSSGLTGELFF.

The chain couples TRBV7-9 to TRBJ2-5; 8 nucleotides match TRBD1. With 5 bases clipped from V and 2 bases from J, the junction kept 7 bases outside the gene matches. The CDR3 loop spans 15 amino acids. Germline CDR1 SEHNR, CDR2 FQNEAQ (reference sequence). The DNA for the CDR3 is TGTGCCAGCAGCACCGGACAGGGAATACAAGAGACCCAGTACTTC. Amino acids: CASSTGQGIQETQYF.

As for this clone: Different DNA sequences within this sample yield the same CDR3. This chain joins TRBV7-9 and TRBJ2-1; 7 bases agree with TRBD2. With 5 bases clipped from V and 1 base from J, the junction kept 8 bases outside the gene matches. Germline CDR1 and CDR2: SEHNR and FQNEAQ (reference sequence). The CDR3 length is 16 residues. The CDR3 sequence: CASSPRGGGSYNEQFF. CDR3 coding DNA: TGTGCCAGCAGCCCACGAGGCGGGGGATCCTACAATGAGCAGTTCTTC.

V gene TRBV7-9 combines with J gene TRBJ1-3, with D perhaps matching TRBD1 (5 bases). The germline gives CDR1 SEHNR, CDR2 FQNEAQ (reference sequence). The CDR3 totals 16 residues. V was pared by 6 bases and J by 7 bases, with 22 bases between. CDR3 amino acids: CASSNSGGTFLNTIYF. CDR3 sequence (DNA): TGTGCCAGCAGTAATAGCGGAGGGACTTTTTTGAACACCATATATTTT.

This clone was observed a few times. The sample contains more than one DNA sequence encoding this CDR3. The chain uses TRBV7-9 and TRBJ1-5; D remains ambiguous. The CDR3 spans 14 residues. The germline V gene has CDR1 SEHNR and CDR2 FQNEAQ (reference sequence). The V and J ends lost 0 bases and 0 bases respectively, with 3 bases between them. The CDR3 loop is CASSLAYSNQPQHF. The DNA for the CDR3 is TGTGCCAGCAGCTTAGCGTATAGCAATCAGCCCCAGCATTTT.

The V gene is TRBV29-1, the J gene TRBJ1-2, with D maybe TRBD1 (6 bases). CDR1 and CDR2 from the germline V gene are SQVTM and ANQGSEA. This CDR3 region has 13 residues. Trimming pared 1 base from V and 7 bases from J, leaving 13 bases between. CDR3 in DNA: TGCAGCGTTGAAGCGGCAGGGGCGCGTGGCTACACCTTC. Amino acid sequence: CSVEAAGARGYTF.

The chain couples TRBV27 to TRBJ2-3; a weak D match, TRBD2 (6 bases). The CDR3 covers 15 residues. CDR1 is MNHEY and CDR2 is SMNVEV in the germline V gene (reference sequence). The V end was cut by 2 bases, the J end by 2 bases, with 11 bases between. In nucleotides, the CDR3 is TGTGCCAGCAGTTTAGGAGGGACCAACACAGATACGCAGTATTTT. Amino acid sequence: CASSLGGTNTDTQYF.

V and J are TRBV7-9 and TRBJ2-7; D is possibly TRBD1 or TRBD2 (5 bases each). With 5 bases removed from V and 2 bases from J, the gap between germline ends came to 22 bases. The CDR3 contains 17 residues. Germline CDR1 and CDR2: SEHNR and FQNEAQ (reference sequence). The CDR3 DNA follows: TGTGCCAGCAGCCCTCACCCCGGGACGGGCGCAGCCTACGAGCAGTACTTC. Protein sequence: CASSPHPGTGAAYEQYF. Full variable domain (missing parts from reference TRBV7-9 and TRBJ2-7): DTGVSQNPRHKITKRGQNVTFRCDPISEHNRLYWYRQTLGQGPEFLTYFQNEAQLEKSRLLSDRFSAERPKGSFSTLEIQRTEQGDSAMYLCASSPHPGTGAAYEQYFGPGTRLTVT.

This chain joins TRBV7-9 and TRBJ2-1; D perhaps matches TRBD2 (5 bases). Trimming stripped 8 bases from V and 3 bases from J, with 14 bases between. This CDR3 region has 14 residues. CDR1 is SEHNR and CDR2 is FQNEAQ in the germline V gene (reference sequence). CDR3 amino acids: CASSTGRGYNEQFF. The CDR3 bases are TGTGCCAGCTCTACTGGACGGGGCTACAATGAGCAGTTCTTC.

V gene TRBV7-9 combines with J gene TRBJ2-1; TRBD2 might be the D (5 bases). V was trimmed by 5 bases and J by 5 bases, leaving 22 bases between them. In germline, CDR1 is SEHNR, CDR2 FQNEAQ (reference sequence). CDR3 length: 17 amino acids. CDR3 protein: CASSQTPIARKDNEQFF. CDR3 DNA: TGTGCCAGCAGCCAGACCCCCATAGCGAGAAAAGACAATGAGCAGTTCTTC.